In this sample, the clone carrying this T cell receptor (beta chain) turned up a few times. The antigen is undetermined. Each sample had at least 6 million PBMCs isolated. Extractions gave at least 5.5 micrograms of total RNA per sample. This sample was included in a study of blood T cells in healthy people across ages. Study conclusions and caveats: Diversity of TCR beta per million T cells declined in a roughly linear way with age.

Combining a sample-barcoded 5' primer with a J-beta primer mix, a second PCR ran for roughly 6 to 12 cycles. TCRdb re-analysed the 5' RACE reads in MiXCR, keeping a single row per CDR3 protein. The table includes hundreds of thousands of distinct CDR3 sequences, roughly 24% detected once. Germline V lookup: CDR1 LGHNA, CDR2 YNFKEQ. V lost 3 bases and J lost 6, with 9 bases in between. This CDR3 region has 12 residues. These same data were also listed under a study on T cells of mothers and their children.

The sample was blood. The clonotype comes from a boy between 10 and 17 years old in good health. This chain connects TRBV4-2 to TRBJ2-7; possible D gene TRBD1, 5 bases. The CDR3 DNA is TGTGCCAGCAGCCAGAACAGGCGCGAGCAGTACTTC. This sequence encodes CASSQNRREQYF.